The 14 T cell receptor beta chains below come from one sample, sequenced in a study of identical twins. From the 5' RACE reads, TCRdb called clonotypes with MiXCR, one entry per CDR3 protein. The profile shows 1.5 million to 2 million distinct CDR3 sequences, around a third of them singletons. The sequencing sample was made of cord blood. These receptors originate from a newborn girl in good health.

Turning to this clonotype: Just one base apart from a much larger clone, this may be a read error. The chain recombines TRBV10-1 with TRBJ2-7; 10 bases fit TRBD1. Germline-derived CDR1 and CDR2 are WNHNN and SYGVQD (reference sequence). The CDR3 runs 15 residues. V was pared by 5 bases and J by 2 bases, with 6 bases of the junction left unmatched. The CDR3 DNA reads TGCGCCAGCAGTCCCGGGACAGGGGTCGCCTACGAGCAGTACTTC. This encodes CASSPGTGVAYEQYF.

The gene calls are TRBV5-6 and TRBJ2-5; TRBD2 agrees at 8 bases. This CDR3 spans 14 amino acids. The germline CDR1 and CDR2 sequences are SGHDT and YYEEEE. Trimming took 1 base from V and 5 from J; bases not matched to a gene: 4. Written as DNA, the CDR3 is TGTGCCAGCAGCTTGAGTAGCGGGAAGGAGACCCAGTACTTC. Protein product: CASSLSSGKETQYF. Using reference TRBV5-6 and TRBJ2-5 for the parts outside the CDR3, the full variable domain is DAGVTQSPTHLIKTRGQQVTLRCSPKSGHDTVSWYQQALGQGPQFIFQYYEEEERQRGNFPDRFSGHQFPNYSSELNVNALLLGDSALYLCASSLSSGKETQYFGPGTRLLVL.

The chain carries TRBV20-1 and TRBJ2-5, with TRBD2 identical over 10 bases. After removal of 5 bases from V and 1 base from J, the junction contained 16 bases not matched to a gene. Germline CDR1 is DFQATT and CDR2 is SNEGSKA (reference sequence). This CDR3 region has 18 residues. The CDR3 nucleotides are TGCAGTGCTGACAGCCAATTCTGGGAGCGGGAGGGCCAAGAGACCCAGTACTTC. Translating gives CSADSQFWEREGQETQYF.

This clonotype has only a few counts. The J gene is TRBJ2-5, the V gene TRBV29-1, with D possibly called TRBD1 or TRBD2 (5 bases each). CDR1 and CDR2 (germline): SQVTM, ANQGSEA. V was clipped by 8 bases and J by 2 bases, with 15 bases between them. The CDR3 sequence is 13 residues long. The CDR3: CSTRLGEQETQYF. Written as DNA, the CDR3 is TGCAGCACGCGGCTGGGGGAACAAGAGACCCAGTACTTC.

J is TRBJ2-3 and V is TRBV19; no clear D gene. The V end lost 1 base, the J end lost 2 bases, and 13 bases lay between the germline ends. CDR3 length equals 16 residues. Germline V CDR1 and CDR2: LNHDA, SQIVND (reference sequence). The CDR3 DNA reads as TGTGCCAGTAGTATAGCGCCACAGAACCCCACAGATACGCAGTATTTT. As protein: CASSIAPQNPTDTQYF.

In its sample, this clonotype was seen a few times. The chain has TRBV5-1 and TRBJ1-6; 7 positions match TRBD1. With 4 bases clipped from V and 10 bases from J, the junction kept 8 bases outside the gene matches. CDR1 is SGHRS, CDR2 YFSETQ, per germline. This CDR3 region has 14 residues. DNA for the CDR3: TGCGCCAGCAGCACGACAGGGCTGGGGTCACCCCTCCACTTT. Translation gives CASSTTGLGSPLHF.

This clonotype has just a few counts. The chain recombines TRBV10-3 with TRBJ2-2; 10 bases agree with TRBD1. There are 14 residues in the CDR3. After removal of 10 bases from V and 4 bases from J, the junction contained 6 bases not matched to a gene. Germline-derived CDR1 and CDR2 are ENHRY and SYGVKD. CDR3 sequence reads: CATGGTGATGELFF. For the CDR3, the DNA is TGTGCCACCGGGGGGACAGGGGCCACCGGGGAGCTGTTTTTT.

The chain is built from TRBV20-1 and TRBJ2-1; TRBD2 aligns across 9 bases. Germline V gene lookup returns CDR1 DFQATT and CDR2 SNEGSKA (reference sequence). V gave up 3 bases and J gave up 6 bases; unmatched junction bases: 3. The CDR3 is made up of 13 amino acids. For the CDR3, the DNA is TGCAGTGCTAGCCAGCGGGGGGTCAATGAGCAGTTCTTC. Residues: CSASQRGVNEQFF.

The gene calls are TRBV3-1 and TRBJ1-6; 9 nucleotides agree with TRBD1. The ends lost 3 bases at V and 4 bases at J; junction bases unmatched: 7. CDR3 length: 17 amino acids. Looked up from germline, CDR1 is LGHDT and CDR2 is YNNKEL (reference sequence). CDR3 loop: CASSHRDRVSYNSPLHF. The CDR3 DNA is TGTGCCAGCAGCCATCGGGACAGGGTCTCATATAATTCACCCCTCCACTTT. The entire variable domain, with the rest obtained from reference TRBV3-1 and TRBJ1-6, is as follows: DTAVSQTPKYLVTQMGNDKSIKCEQNLGHDTMYWYKQDSKKFLKIMFSYNNKELIINETVPNRFSPKSPDKAHLNLHINSLELGDSAVYFCASSHRDRVSYNSPLHFGNGTRLTVT.

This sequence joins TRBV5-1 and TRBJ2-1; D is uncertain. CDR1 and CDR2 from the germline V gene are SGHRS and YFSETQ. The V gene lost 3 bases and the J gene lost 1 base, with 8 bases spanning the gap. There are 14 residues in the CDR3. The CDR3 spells CASSYHPSYNEQFF. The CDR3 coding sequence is TGCGCCAGCAGCTATCACCCATCCTACAATGAGCAGTTCTTC.

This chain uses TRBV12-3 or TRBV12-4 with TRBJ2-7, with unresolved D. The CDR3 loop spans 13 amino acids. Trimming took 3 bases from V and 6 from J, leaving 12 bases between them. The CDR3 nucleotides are TGTGCCAGCAGTTTTCTTCGGTCGGCCGAGCAGTACTTC. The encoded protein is CASSFLRSAEQYF.

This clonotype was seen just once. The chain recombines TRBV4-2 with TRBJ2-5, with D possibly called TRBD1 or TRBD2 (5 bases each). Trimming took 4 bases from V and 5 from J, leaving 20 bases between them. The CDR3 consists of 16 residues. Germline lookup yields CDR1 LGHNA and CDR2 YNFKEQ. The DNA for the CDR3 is TGTGCCAGCAGCCTAGACCAATGGGGGTTAAGTGAGACCCAGTACTTC. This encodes CASSLDQWGLSETQYF.

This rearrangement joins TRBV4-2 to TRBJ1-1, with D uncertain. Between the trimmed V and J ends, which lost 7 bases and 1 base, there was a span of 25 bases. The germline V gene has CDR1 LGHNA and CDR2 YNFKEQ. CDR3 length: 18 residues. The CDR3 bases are TGTGCCAGCAACCTGATGGTAGGAAACCCGGAGGGGAACACTGAAGCTTTCTTT. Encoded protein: CASNLMVGNPEGNTEAFF.

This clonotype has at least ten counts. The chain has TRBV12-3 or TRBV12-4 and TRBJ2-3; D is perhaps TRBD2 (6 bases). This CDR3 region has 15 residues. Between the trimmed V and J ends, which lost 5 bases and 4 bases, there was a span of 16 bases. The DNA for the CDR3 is TGTGCCAGCAGTCTCGGGAGTCTAGGTGCAGATACGCAGTATTTT. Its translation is CASSLGSLGADTQYF.